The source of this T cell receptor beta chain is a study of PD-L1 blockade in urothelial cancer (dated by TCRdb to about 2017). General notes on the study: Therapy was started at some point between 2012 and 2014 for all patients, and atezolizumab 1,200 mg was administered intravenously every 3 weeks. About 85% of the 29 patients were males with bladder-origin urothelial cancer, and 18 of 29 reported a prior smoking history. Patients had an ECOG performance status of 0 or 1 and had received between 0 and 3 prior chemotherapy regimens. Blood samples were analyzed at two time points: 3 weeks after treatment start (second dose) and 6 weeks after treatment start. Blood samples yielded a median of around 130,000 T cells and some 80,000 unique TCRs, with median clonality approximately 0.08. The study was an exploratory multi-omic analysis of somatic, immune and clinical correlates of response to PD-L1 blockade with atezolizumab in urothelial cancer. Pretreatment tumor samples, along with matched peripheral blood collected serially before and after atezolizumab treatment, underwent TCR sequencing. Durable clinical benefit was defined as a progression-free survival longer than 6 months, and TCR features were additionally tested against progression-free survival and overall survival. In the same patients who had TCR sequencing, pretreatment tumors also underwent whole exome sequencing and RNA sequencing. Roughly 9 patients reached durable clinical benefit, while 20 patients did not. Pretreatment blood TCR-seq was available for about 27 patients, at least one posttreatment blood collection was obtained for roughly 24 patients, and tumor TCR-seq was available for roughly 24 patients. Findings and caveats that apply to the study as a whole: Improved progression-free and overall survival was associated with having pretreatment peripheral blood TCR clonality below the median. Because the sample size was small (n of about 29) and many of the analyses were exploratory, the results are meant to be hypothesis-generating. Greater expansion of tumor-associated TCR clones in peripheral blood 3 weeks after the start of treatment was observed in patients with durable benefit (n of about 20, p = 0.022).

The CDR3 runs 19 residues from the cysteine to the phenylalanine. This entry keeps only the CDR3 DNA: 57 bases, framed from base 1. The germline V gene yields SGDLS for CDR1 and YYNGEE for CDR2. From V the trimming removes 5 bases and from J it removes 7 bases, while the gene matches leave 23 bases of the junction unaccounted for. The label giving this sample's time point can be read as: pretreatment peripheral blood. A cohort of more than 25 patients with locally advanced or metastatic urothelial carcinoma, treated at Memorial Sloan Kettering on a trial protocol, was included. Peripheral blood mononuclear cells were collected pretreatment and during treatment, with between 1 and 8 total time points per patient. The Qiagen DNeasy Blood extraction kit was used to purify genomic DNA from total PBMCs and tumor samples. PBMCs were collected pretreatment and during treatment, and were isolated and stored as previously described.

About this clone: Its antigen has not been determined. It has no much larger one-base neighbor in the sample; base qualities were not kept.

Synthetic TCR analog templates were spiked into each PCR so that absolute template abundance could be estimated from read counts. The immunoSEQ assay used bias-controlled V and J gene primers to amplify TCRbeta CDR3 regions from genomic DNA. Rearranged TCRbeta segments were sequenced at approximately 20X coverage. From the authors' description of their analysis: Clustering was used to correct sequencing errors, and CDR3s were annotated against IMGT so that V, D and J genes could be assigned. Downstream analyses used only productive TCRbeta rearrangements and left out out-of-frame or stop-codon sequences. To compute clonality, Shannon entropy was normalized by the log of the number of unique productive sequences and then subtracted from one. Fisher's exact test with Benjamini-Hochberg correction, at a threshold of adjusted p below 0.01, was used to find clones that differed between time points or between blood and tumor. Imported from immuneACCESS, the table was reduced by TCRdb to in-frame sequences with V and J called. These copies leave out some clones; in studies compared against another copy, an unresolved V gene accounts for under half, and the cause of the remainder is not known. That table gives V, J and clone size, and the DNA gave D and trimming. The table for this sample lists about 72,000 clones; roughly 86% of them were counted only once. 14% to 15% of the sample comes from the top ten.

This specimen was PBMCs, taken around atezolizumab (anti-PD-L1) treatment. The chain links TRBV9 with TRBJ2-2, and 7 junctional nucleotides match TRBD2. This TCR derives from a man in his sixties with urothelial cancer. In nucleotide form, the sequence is TGTGCCAGCAGTGGTAGACTAGCAGTCCAAAACCCTCTTGGCGGGGAGCTGTTTTTT. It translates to CASSGRLAVQNPLGGELFF.